The 13 T cell receptor beta chains reported below all come from one sample, sequenced in a study of T-cell memory formation after mild COVID-19. A single record per CDR3 protein comes from TCRdb applying MiXCR to the 5' RACE reads. Here the sample spans 450,000 to 700,000 distinct CDR3 sequences, 18% being singletons. The specimen was PBMCs or a T cell subset sorted from them (not recorded which). All receptors come from an adult woman who had mild COVID-19 (a few samples of this study predate the infection). Cell type and time point are not known.

CDR3 nucleotide sequence: TGTGCCAGCAGCTTAGACGCAGGGTTCACTGAAGCTTTCTTT. Amino acid sequence: CASSLDAGFTEAFF. This chain uses TRBV7-6 with TRBJ1-1; maybe TRBD1 (5 bases). The CDR3 consists of 14 residues. CDR1 and CDR2 (germline): SGHVS, FNYEAQ. V dropped 1 base and J dropped 4 bases, with 10 bases sitting between them.

This rearrangement joins TRBV7-3 to TRBJ2-1; 7 positions match TRBD1. The CDR3 length is 16 residues. Germline-derived CDR1 and CDR2 are SGHTA and FQGTGA. J gave up 4 bases and V 5 bases, and 11 bases lay outside the gene matches. The CDR3 DNA follows: TGTGCCAGCAGCCCAATTGGGACAGAAATATACAATGAGCAGTTCTTC. Its translation is CASSPIGTEIYNEQFF. Full variable domain (remainder filled in from reference TRBV7-3 and TRBJ2-1): GAGVSQTPSNKVTEKGKYVELRCDPISGHTALYWYRQSLGQGPEFLIYFQGTGAADDSGLPNDRFFAVRPEGSVSTLKIQRTERGDSAVYLCASSPIGTEIYNEQFFGPGTRLTVL.

This sequence joins TRBV7-3 and TRBJ2-5, with D unresolved. This CDR3 contains 12 residues. V gave up 7 bases and J gave up 7 bases, with 13 bases separating them. CDR1 is SGHTA, CDR2 FQGTGA, per germline. CDR3 region: CASTFQTATQYF. CDR3 nucleotides: TGTGCCAGCACCTTTCAAACCGCGACCCAGTACTTC. Full variable domain (rest looked up from reference TRBV7-3 and TRBJ2-5): GAGVSQTPSNKVTEKGKYVELRCDPISGHTALYWYRQSLGQGPEFLIYFQGTGAADDSGLPNDRFFAVRPEGSVSTLKIQRTERGDSAVYLCASTFQTATQYFGPGTRLLVL.

The sample holds a few counts of this clonotype. The chain joins TRBV25-1 to TRBJ2-3, with TRBD2 matching 7 bases. V lost 1 base, J lost 1 base, and 2 bases stayed unmatched. CDR1 is MGHDK, CDR2 SYGVNS, per germline. The CDR3 sequence is 15 residues long. The DNA of the CDR3 is TGTGCCAGCAGTGAATCCGCGGGAGGCACAGATACGCAGTATTTT. Amino acids: CASSESAGGTDTQYF.

J is TRBJ2-3 and V is TRBV19, with D perhaps TRBD2 (6 bases). Trimming removed 7 bases from V and 0 bases from J, with 17 bases in between. This CDR3 has 16 residues. Looked up from germline, CDR1 is LNHDA and CDR2 is SQIVND (reference sequence). The CDR3 bases are TGTGCCAGTACCGACGGCGGGACTCCGAGCACAGATACGCAGTATTTT. Its translation is CASTDGGTPSTDTQYF.

This chain connects TRBV10-2 to TRBJ1-1; D gene unclear. From germline, CDR1 is WSHSY and CDR2 SAAADI. CDR3 size: 15 residues. Trimming removed 4 bases at V and 9 bases at J, with 21 bases between. The CDR3 DNA is TGCGCCAGCAGTGGAGAAGAGAAGGGTTTACCTCAAGCTTTCTTT. It yields the protein CASSGEEKGLPQAFF.

This clonotype was detected only a few times. This chain joins TRBV24-1 and TRBJ2-3; D remains ambiguous. CDR3 length: 11 residues. V lost 4 bases and J lost 11, with 9 bases in between. Germline values: CDR1 KGHDR, CDR2 SFDVKD. CDR3 sequence: CATSDTAGQYF. The CDR3 DNA follows: TGTGCCACCAGTGACACCGCCGGGCAGTATTTT.

This clonotype was counted between two and nine times. This rearrangement joins TRBV10-3 to TRBJ2-6; 7 positions agree with TRBD1. This CDR3 spans 17 amino acids. Trimming cost V 5 bases and J 0 bases; bases outside gene matches: 7. In germline, CDR1 is ENHRY, CDR2 SYGVKD. CDR3 in amino acids: CAISPEGADSGANVLTF. For the CDR3, the DNA is TGTGCCATCAGTCCTGAGGGGGCCGACTCTGGGGCCAACGTCCTGACTTTC.

The sample holds a few counts of this clonotype. This rearrangement joins TRBV9 to TRBJ2-5; 10 positions match TRBD1. This CDR3 is 17 amino acids long. Germline loops: CDR1 SGDLS, CDR2 YYNGEE. After removal of 1 base from V and 0 bases from J, the junction contained 6 bases not matched to a gene. CDR3 bases: TGTGCCAGCAGCGTAACGGGACAGGGGACCTACCAAGAGACCCAGTACTTC. Translated, it gives CASSVTGQGTYQETQYF.

This clonotype came up a few times. The genes are TRBV12-3 or TRBV12-4 and TRBJ2-7, with D perhaps being TRBD1 or TRBD2 (6 bases each). There are 13 residues in the CDR3. V lost 8 bases to trimming and J lost 6 bases, with 17 bases between them. The CDR3 reads CASSLGGSGEQYF. The CDR3 DNA reads TGTGCCAGCTCCTTAGGGGGGAGTGGCGAGCAGTACTTC.

CDR3 bases: TGCAGCGTGGGTACAGGGCTCTCTGGAAACACCATATATTTT. Translating gives CSVGTGLSGNTIYF. J is TRBJ1-3 and V is TRBV29-1; D is perhaps TRBD1 (6 bases). Germline V lookup: CDR1 SQVTM, CDR2 ANQGSEA. V dropped 6 bases and J dropped 0 bases, with 12 bases sitting between them. The CDR3 has 14 residues.

The rearrangement links TRBV6-2 or TRBV6-3 to TRBJ2-7; 11 positions agree with TRBD2. The length of the CDR3 is 15 residues. Germline V CDR1 and CDR2: MNHEY, SVGEGT. Trimming cost V 3 bases and J 5 bases; bases outside gene matches: 6. The CDR3 spells CASSYSGRAGDEQYF. CDR3 in DNA: TGTGCCAGCAGTTATAGCGGGAGGGCCGGCGACGAGCAGTACTTC.

This clonotype turned up a few times. V gene TRBV27 combines with J gene TRBJ1-2; 9 bases are shared with TRBD1. Trimming at V came to 5 bases and at J to 7 bases, leaving 8 bases not matched to a gene. The CDR3 runs to 14 residues. From germline, CDR1 is MNHEY and CDR2 SMNVEV (reference sequence). The CDR3 DNA reads TGTGCCAGCAGTCGTACAGGGGGCGCCGGTGGCTACACCTTC. Residues: CASSRTGGAGGYTF.